This TCR beta chain was identified during a study of shared T cell receptors in the human thymus. The table came from immunoSEQ multiplex PCR; TCRdb's copy has only in-frame clones and leaves some out. The sample carries some 720,000 clones, around 87% recorded once. Germline-derived CDR1 and CDR2 are LNHNV and YYDKDF (reference sequence). V lost 0 bases and J lost 7; bases outside the gene matches: 4. This CDR3 is 15 amino acids long. This same sample was also part of a study on human thymus T cells. From that study: Thymic samples were excised during corrective heart operations. Seemingly biased V and J gene usage marked thymic and blood repertoires. As related research reported, thymic repertoires overlapped highly among unrelated individuals.

The chain uses TRBV15 and TRBJ1-2; 11 nucleotides match TRBD1. This TCR was recovered from a boy under three years old with a congenital heart defect. Sequenced sample: thymocytes. CDR3 sequence (DNA): TGTGCCACCAGCAGAGATCCGGGACAGGGGGGTGGCTACACCTTC. It codes for CATSRDPGQGGGYTF.